The clone carrying this T cell receptor (beta chain) was observed once. Sequence at one end of the junction differs from germline and may be a read error. No cell sorting was done before RNA was extracted from the tissue. Distant lung tissue was collected more than 3 cm away from the tumor edge. This sample is drawn from a study of tumor and adjacent non-tumor tissue in lung cancer. This CDR3 has 18 residues. The V gene's germline CDR1 is DFQATT and CDR2 SNEGSKA (reference sequence). A modified ARM-PCR protocol with three rounds of nested PCR amplified TCRbeta. TCRdb reanalysed the multiplex PCR reads using MiXCR and keeps one entry per CDR3 protein. The data contain some 51,000 distinct CDR3 sequences, roughly 60% of them seen just once; the ten biggest clones take up 30%.

The origin of this receptor is an older woman with non-small cell lung cancer. The sample comprised distant non-tumor lung tissue. The chain is built from TRBV20-1 and TRBJ2-1; 11 nucleotides line up with TRBD2. CDR3: CSTRPRWGSGRADNKQFF. The CDR3 DNA reads as TGCAGTACTAGACCCCGCTGGGGTAGCGGGAGGGCAGACAATAAGCAGTTCTTC.